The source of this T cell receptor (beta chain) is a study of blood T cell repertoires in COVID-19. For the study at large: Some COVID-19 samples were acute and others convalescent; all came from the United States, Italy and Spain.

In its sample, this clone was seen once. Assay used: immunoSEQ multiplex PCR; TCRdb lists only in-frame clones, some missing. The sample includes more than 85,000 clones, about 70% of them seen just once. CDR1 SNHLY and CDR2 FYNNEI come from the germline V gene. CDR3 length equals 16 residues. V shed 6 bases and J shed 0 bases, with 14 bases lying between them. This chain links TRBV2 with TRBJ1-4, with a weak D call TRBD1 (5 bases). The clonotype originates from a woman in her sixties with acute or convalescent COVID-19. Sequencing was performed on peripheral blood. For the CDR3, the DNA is TGTGCCAGCAGCCCCCGACAAGGGGCAACTAATGAAAAACTGTTTTTT. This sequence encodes CASSPRQGATNEKLFF.